The clone carrying this T cell receptor beta chain was detected only once. The data were obtained in a study of blood T cell repertoires in COVID-19. Study-wide background: T cells, B-cell-depleted T cells, or PBMCs provided the cDNA or gDNA that served as material.

Authors' processing steps: Amplified reference gene primers provided the basis for estimating nucleated cell counts. Profiled with immunoSEQ multiplex PCR; TCRdb holds only in-frame clones, not every one. V, J and clone size are taken as reported in that table, and D and trimming were inferred from the DNA itself. The sample contains about 200,000 clones, roughly 94% of which appear only once. Germline V gene data show CDR1 as LNHDA and CDR2 as SQIVND (reference sequence). The germline V and J ends were trimmed by 7 bases and 3 bases, with 18 bases remaining between them. The CDR3 sequence is 15 residues long.

This rearrangement joins TRBV19 to TRBJ1-1, with a weak D call TRBD1 (6 bases). The receptor was derived from a man aged 30-40 years with COVID-19, enrolled during active disease. Sequencing was done on a sample of peripheral blood. The CDR3 bases are TGTGCCAGTACCCCATGGGACACGGGGTACACTGAAGCTTTCTTT. Translating it yields CASTPWDTGYTEAFF.